The T cell receptor (beta chain) described here comes from a study of blood T cell repertoires in COVID-19. Produced via immunoSEQ multiplex PCR; TCRdb's table is partial and in-frame only. Of roughly 35,000 clones in the sample, approximately 89% were seen once. CDR3 length: 14 residues. Germline V CDR1 and CDR2: SGHRS, YFSETQ. The V gene lost 3 bases and the J gene lost 4 bases, with 11 bases spanning the gap. This receptor was taken from a man aged 55 to 70 with active COVID-19. V gene TRBV5-1 combines with J gene TRBJ1-3; D is possibly TRBD1 (5 bases). The sequencing sample was made of peripheral blood. CDR3 DNA: TGCGCCAGCAGCTGGGGGGTTTCAGGAAACACCATATATTTT. As protein: CASSWGVSGNTIYF.